This T cell receptor beta chain was documented in a study of human T cells and chemical hapten exposure. For the study at large: Patients had diphenylcyclopropenone applied to the scalp weekly throughout the roughly 25-week study. Regarding the study as a whole: Expanded TCR sets contained significantly more large CDR3 similarity clusters than controls.

As to time point: patch test 3, about 24 weeks after DPC sensitization. Treatment here: therapeutic diphenylcyclopropenone sensitization with weekly scalp DPC. Venepuncture was done earlier than the placement of each patch test. The donor pool consisted of alopecia patients aged 18 to 70 years, considered suitable for DPC. MiXCR, applied by TCRdb to the RACE reads, yields one record per CDR3 protein. Of 190,000 or so distinct CDR3 sequences listed, 24% are singletons. There are a few counts of this clonotype. Its specificity is unknown. Germline V lookup: CDR1 MDHEN, CDR2 SYDVKM. The CDR3 sequence is 17 residues long. Trimming took 6 bases from V and 1 from J; bases not matched to a gene: 10.

This clonotype originated in a woman between 40 and 55 years old with alopecia areata. Some clones in this sample may be carry-over from other donors' samples. The chain carries TRBV28 and TRBJ1-5; 9 bases map to TRBD1. The starting material was whole blood, obtained in connection with sensitization to the hapten diphenylcyclopropenone (DPC). In nucleotides, the CDR3 is TGTGCCAGCAGCCTTGGTAGCACAGGGGGCAGCAATCAGCCCCAGCATTTT. This translates into CASSLGSTGGSNQPQHF.